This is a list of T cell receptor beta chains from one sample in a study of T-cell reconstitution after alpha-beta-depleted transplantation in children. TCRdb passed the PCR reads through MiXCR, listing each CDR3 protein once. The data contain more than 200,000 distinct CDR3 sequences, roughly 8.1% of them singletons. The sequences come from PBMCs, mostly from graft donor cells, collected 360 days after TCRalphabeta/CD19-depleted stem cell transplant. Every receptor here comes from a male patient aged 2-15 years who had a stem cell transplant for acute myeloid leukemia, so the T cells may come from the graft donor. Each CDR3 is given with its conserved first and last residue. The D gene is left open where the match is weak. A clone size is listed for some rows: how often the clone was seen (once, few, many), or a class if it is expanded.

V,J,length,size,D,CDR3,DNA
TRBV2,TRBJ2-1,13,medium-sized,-,CASSEDYYNEQFF,TGTGCCAGCAGTGAGGACTATTACAATGAGCAGTTCTTC
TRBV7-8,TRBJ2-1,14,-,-,CASSPMPQYNEQFF,TGTGCCAGCAGCCCAATGCCTCAGTACAATGAGCAGTTCTTC
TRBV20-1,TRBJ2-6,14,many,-,CSASEGPGANVLTF,TGCAGTGCTAGTGAGGGGCCTGGGGCCAACGTCCTGACTTTC
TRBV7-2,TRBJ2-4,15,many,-,CASGDILLAKNIQYF,TGTGCCAGCGGCGACATCCTCCTAGCCAAAAACATTCAGTACTTC
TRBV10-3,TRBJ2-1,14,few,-,CAIKGWRVDNEQFF,TGTGCCATCAAGGGGTGGCGAGTGGACAATGAGCAGTTCTTC
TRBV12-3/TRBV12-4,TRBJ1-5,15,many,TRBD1,CASSRTGNSNQPQHF,TGTGCCAGCAGCCGGACAGGAAATAGCAATCAGCCCCAGCATTTT
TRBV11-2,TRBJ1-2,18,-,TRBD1,CASSPRGQGAEVNYGYTF,TGTGCCAGCAGCCCTCGAGGACAGGGGGCAGAAGTTAACTATGGCTACACCTTC
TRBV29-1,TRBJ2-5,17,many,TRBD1,CSATASGQGVPQETQYF,TGCAGCGCCACTGCATCGGGACAGGGGGTCCCACAAGAGACCCAGTACTTC
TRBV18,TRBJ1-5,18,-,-,CASSPRFIGRFFGQPQHF,TGTGCCAGCTCACCCCGTTTTATCGGACGTTTCTTCGGTCAGCCCCAGCATTTT
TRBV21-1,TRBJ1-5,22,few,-,CASSKCPGRNRVRTYSNQPQHF,TGTGCCAGCAGCAAATGCCCAGGTCGAAACAGGGTTCGGACTTATAGCAATCAGCCCCAGCATTTT
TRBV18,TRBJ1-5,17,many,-,CASSPRSHRGGNQPQHF,TGTGCCAGCTCACCACGATCGCACCGAGGGGGCAATCAGCCCCAGCATTTT
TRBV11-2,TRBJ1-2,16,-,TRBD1,CASSSTRTGAYYGYTF,TGTGCCAGCAGCTCGACTAGGACAGGGGCGTACTATGGCTACACCTTC
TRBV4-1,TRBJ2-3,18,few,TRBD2,CASSQEETSGALTDTQYF,TGCGCCAGCAGCCAAGAGGAAACTAGCGGGGCCCTCACAGATACGCAGTATTTT
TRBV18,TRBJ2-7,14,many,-,CASSPASYSYEQYF,TGTGCCAGCTCACCGGCCTCCTACTCCTACGAGCAGTACTTC
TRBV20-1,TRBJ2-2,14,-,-,CSARYSQTTGELFF,TGCAGTGCTAGGTATTCCCAGACCACCGGGGAGCTGTTTTTT
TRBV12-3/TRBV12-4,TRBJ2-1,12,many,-,CASSRLANEQFF,TGTGCCAGCAGTCGACTCGCAAATGAGCAGTTCTTC
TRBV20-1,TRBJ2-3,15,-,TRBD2,CSASIAGGITDTQYF,TGCAGTGCTTCTATAGCGGGAGGGATCACAGATACGCAGTATTTT
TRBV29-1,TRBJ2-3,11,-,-,CSVGVGDTQYF,TGCAGCGTTGGTGTAGGGGATACGCAGTATTTT
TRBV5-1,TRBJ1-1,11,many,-,CASSSLGEAFF,TGCGCCAGCAGCTCACTGGGTGAAGCTTTCTTT
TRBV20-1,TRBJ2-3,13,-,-,CSAVVTSTDTQYF,TGCAGTGCTGTCGTCACTAGCACAGATACGCAGTATTTT
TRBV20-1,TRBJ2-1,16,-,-,CSARQSLAVSYNEQFF,TGCAGTGCTAGACAATCCCTGGCGGTTTCCTACAATGAGCAGTTCTTC
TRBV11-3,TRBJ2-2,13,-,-,CASSPQGPGELFF,TGTGCCAGCAGCCCTCAGGGGCCCGGGGAGCTGTTTTTT
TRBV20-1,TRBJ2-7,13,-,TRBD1,CSASRGQSYEQYF,TGCAGTGCTAGTCGGGGACAGTCCTACGAGCAGTACTTC
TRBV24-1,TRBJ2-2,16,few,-,CATSDSLSSNTGELFF,TGTGCCACCAGTGATAGTCTGAGCTCGAACACCGGGGAGCTGTTTTTT
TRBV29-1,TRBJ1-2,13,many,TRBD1,CSVKEGGPYGYTF,TGCAGCGTCAAAGAAGGGGGCCCCTATGGCTACACCTTC
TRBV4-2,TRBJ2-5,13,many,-,CASSLYGQETQYF,TGTGCCAGCAGCCTTTACGGGCAAGAGACCCAGTACTTC
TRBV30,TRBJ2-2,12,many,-,CAWTGNTGELFF,TGTGCCTGGACAGGGAACACCGGGGAGCTGTTTTTT
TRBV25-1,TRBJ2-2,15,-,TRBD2,CASSEYGGGSGELFF,TGTGCCAGCAGTGAATATGGCGGGGGTTCCGGGGAGCTGTTTTTT
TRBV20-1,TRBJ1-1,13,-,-,CSAREGWGTEAFF,TGCAGTGCTAGAGAGGGATGGGGCACTGAAGCTTTCTTT
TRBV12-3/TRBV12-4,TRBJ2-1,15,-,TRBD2,CASRALAGVYNEQFF,TGTGCCAGCAGAGCTCTAGCGGGGGTCTACAATGAGCAGTTCTTC
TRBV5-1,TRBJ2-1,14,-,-,CASSSLRGFNEQFF,TGCGCCAGCAGCTCACTCCGGGGGTTCAATGAGCAGTTCTTC
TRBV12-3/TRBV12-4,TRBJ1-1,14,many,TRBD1,CASSSGTVVPEAFF,TGTGCCAGCAGTTCCGGGACAGTCGTACCTGAAGCTTTCTTT
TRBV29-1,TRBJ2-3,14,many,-,CSVTGTPVTDTQYF,TGCAGCGTAACCGGGACCCCTGTCACAGATACGCAGTATTTT
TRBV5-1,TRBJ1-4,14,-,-,CASSQRGYNEKLFF,TGCGCCAGCAGCCAAAGGGGTTATAATGAAAAACTGTTTTTT
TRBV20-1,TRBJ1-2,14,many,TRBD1,CSARVPRTGYGYTF,TGCAGTGCTAGAGTCCCCCGGACAGGGTATGGCTACACCTTC
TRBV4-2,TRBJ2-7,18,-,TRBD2,CASSPPEGLAGASYEQYF,TGTGCCAGCAGCCCTCCAGAGGGGCTAGCGGGAGCCTCCTACGAGCAGTACTTC
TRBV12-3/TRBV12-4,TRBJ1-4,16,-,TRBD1,CASSSGGTAQNEKLFF,TGTGCCAGCAGCTCAGGCGGGACAGCTCAGAATGAAAAACTGTTTTTT
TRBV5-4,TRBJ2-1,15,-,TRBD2,CASSLPAGGLNEQFF,TGTGCCAGCAGCTTGCCAGCGGGAGGGTTGAATGAGCAGTTCTTC
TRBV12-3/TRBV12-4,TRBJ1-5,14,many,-,CASSAGTNNQPQHF,TGTGCCAGCAGTGCCGGGACAAATAATCAGCCCCAGCATTTT
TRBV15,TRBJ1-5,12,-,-,CATSRDDGDWHF,TGTGCCACCAGCAGAGATGACGGGGACTGGCATTTT
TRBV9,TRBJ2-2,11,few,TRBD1,CASRGQGELFF,TGTGCCAGCCGGGGACAGGGGGAGCTGTTTTTT
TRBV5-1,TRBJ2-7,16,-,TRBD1,CASSLGYSGQGAWQYF,TGCGCCAGCAGCTTGGGATATTCTGGACAGGGGGCTTGGCAGTACTTC
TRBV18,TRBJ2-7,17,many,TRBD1,CASSPKLNTGGTYEQYF,TGTGCCAGCTCACCAAAACTTAACACAGGGGGGACCTACGAGCAGTACTTC
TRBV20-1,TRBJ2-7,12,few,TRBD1,CSARQGRYEQYF,TGCAGTGCCAGACAGGGCCGCTACGAGCAGTACTTC
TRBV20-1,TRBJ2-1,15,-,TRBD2,CSARGASGGINEQFF,TGCAGTGCTAGAGGGGCTAGCGGGGGTATCAATGAGCAGTTCTTC
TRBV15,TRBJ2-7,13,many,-,CATSLEGKNEQYF,TGTGCCACCAGCCTAGAAGGGAAGAACGAGCAGTACTTC
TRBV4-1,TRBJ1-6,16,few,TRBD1,CASSQALQGAGTPLHF,TGCGCCAGCAGCCAAGCCCTACAGGGGGCAGGAACACCCCTCCACTTT
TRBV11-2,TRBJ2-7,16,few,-,CASSNLGGRVSYEQYF,TGTGCCAGCAGTAACTTAGGGGGACGCGTCTCCTACGAGCAGTACTTC
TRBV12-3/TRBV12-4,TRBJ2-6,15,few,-,CASSLTASGANVLTF,TGTGCCAGCAGTTTAACGGCCTCTGGGGCCAACGTCCTGACTTTC
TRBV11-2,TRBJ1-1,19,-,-,CASSPYSSGATTRSTEAFF,TGTGCCAGCAGTCCTTACAGCTCCGGGGCCACAACACGAAGCACTGAAGCTTTCTTT
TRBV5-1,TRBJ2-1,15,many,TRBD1,CASSFLGTGDNEQFF,TGCGCCAGCAGCTTTTTAGGGACAGGGGACAATGAGCAGTTCTTC
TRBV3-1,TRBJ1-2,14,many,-,CASSQGGNHYGYTF,TGTGCCAGCAGCCAAGGGGGCAACCACTATGGCTACACCTTC
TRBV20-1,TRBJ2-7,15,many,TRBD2,CSASTGAGFTYEQYF,TGCAGTGCTAGTACAGGAGCGGGGTTTACCTACGAGCAGTACTTC
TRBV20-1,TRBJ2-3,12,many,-,CSGALRTDTQYF,TGCAGTGGGGCTTTACGCACAGATACGCAGTATTTT
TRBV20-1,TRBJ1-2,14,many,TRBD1,CSARRDSGNYGYTF,TGCAGTGCAAGAAGGGACAGTGGGAACTATGGCTACACCTTC
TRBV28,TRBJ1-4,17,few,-,CASSLLGEWRANEKLFF,TGTGCCAGCAGTTTATTAGGGGAATGGAGGGCTAATGAAAAACTGTTTTTT
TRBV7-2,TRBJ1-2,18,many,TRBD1,CASSLGVFTRTGVYGYTF,TGTGCCAGCAGCTTGGGGGTCTTTACTCGGACAGGAGTCTATGGCTACACCTTC
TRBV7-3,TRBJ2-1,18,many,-,CASSLWGARRDSYNEQFF,TGTGCCAGCAGCTTATGGGGAGCGAGGAGGGACTCCTACAATGAGCAGTTCTTC
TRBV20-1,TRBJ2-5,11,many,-,CSARPGETQYF,TGCAGTGCTAGGCCTGGGGAGACCCAGTACTTC
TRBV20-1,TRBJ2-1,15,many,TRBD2,CSAPTRLAGASEQFF,TGCAGTGCCCCCACGAGGCTAGCGGGAGCTTCTGAGCAGTTCTTC